This paragraph covers one T cell receptor (beta chain) sequence. In the original processing: Nucleated cell number was recorded as an estimate derived from reference gene primer amplification. Libraries were prepared by immunoSEQ multiplex PCR; TCRdb keeps only in-frame clonotypes and omits some of them. Clonal size and the V and J genes are those of that table, whereas D and trimming came from the DNA. Here the sample spans 80,000 to 100,000 clones, over 80% being singletons. The CDR3 is made up of 16 amino acids. V was clipped by 5 bases and J by 2 bases; unmatched bases: 9. Germline values: CDR1 MDHEN, CDR2 SYDVKM. This sample stems from a study of blood T cell repertoires in COVID-19. For the study at large: In each case, the material was cDNA or gDNA derived from T cells, B-cell-depleted T cells, or PBMCs.

The TCR sequence derives from a human donor with active COVID-19. The donor label of this sample is uncertain. The chain uses TRBV28 and TRBJ1-5; 7 nucleotides align to TRBD1. Sequenced input: peripheral blood. The CDR3 reads CASSVGQDGGNQPQHF. In DNA, the CDR3 is TGTGCCAGCAGTGTTGGACAGGACGGGGGCAATCAGCCCCAGCATTTT. Looking up the rest from reference TRBV28 and TRBJ1-5 gives the full variable domain: DVKVTQSSRYLVKRTGEKVFLECVQDMDHENMFWYRQDPGLGLRLIYFSYDVKMKEKGDIPEGYSVSREKKERFSLILESASTNQTSMYLCASSVGQDGGNQPQHFGDGTRLSIL.